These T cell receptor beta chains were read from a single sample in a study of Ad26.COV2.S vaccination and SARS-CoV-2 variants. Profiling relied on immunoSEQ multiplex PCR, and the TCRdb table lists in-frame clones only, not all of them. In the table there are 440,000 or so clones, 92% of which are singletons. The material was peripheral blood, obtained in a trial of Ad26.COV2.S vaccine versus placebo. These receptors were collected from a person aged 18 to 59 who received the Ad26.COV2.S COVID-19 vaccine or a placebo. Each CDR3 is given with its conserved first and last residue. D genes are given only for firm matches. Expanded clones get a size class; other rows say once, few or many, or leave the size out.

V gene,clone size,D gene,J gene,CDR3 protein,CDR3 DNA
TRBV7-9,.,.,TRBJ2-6,CASSPRAGANVLTF,TGTGCCAGCAGCCCCAGGGCTGGGGCCAACGTCCTGACTTTC
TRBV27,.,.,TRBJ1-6,CASSLGNSPLHF,TGTGCCAGCAGTTTAGGCAATTCACCCCTCCACTTT
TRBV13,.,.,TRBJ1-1,CASSLDTAKNTEAFF,TGTGCCAGCAGCTTAGATACAGCCAAGAACACTGAAGCTTTCTTT
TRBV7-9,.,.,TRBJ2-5,CASSSWGHETQYF,TGTGCCAGCAGTTCCTGGGGCCACGAGACCCAGTACTTC
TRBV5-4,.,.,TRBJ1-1,CASSSTENTEAFF,TGTGCCAGCAGCAGTACAGAGAACACTGAAGCTTTCTTT
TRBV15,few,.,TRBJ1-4,CATSRGKVAAGEKLFF,TGTGCCACCAGCAGGGGTAAAGTCGCCGCGGGTGAAAAACTGTTTTTT
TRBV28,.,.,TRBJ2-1,CASSLDREGYNEQFF,TGTGCCAGCAGCTTGGACAGGGAGGGCTACAATGAGCAGTTCTTC
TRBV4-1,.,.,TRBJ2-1,CASRVTGSYNEQFF,TGCGCCAGCAGGGTCACAGGGAGCTACAATGAGCAGTTCTTC
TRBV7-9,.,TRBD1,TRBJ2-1,CASSSRLWTGNNEQFF,TGTGCCAGCAGCTCCCGACTTTGGACAGGGAACAATGAGCAGTTCTTC
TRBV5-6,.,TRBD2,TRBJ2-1,CASSLDRGGQSNEQFF,TGTGCCAGCAGCTTGGACCGGGGGGGCCAGTCCAATGAGCAGTTCTTC
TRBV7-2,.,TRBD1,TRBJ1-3,CASTSGTGLNSGNTIYF,TGTGCCAGCACTTCGGGGACAGGGTTGAACTCTGGAAACACCATATATTTT
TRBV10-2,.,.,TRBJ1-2,CASSEASRETDGYTF,TGCGCCAGCAGTGAGGCTTCGAGGGAAACGGATGGCTACACCTTC
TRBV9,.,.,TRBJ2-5,CASTNAAGRGETQYF,TGTGCCAGCACCAACGCGGCAGGACGAGGAGAGACCCAGTACTTC
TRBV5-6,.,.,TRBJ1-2,CASSLAADTNYGYTF,TGTGCCAGCAGCTTGGCGGCAGATACCAACTATGGCTACACCTTC
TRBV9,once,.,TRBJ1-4,CASSVGRLTEKLFF,TGTGCCAGCAGCGTAGGTCGGTTAACGGAAAAACTGTTTTTT
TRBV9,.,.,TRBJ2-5,CASSGGGGAGETQYF,TGTGCCAGCAGCGGTGGAGGAGGGGCTGGAGAGACCCAGTACTTC
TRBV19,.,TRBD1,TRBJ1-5,CAGGQRNQPQHF,TGTGCCGGGGGACAGCGAAATCAGCCCCAGCATTTT
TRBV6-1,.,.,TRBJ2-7,CASSDRGTLLEQYF,TGTGCCAGCAGTGATCGGGGGACCTTACTCGAGCAGTACTTC
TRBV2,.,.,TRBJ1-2,CASSEPGYGYTF,TGTGCCAGCAGTGAACCCGGCTATGGCTACACCTTC
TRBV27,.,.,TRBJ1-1,CASSNSGNTEAFF,TGTGCCAGCAGTAACAGCGGGAACACTGAAGCTTTCTTT
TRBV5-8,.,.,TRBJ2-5,CASSLAAALQETQYF,TGTGCCAGCAGCTTGGCCGCAGCCCTCCAAGAGACCCAGTACTTC
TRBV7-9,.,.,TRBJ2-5,CASSLVVAQQETQYF,TGTGCCAGCAGCTTAGTGGTTGCCCAACAAGAGACCCAGTACTTC
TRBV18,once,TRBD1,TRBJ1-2,CASSPRDRIPYGYTF,TGTGCCAGCTCACCCCGGGACAGGATCCCCTATGGCTACACCTTC
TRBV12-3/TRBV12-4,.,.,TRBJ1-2,CASSDTLNYGYTF,TGTGCCAGCTCGGACACACTTAACTATGGCTACACCTTC
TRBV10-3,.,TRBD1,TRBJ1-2,CAISEGTANYGYTF,TGTGCCATCAGCGAAGGGACAGCTAACTATGGCTACACCTTC
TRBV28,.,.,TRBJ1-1,CASTKGRNTEAFF,TGTGCCAGCACCAAGGGACGGAACACTGAAGCTTTCTTT
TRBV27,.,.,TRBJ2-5,CASSLTIGTNAGGTQYF,TGTGCCAGCAGTTTGACAATCGGGACTAATGCAGGGGGGACCCAGTACTTC
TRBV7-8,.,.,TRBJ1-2,CASSLAFSEGYTF,TGTGCCAGCAGCTTAGCGTTTTCAGAAGGCTACACCTTC
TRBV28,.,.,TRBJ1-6,CASSPSNSPLHF,TGTGCCAGCAGTCCCTCTAATTCACCCCTCCACTTT
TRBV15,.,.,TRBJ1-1,CATSTTRTVDTEAFF,TGTGCCACCAGCACTACAAGGACAGTCGACACTGAAGCTTTCTTT
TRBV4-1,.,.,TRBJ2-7,CASSQEGQTYEQYF,TGCGCCAGCAGCCAAGAGGGGCAGACCTACGAGCAGTACTTC
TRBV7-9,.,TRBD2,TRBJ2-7,CASSFGLAGSYEQYF,TGTGCCAGCAGCTTCGGACTAGCGGGGTCCTACGAGCAGTACTTC
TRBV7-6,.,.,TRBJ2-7,CASTEGPGPGYEQYF,TGTGCCAGCACCGAGGGCCCGGGGCCAGGATACGAGCAGTACTTC
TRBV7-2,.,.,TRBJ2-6,CASSLGGGGMSGANVLTF,TGTGCCAGCAGCTTAGGAGGAGGGGGCATGTCTGGGGCCAACGTCCTGACTTTC
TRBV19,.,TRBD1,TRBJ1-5,CASSSGDRVFQPQHF,TGTGCCAGTAGTTCTGGGGACAGGGTCTTCCAGCCCCAGCATTTT
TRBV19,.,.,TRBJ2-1,CASSPQRVYEQFF,TGTGCCAGTAGTCCCCAGCGGGTCTATGAGCAGTTCTTC
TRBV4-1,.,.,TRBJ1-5,CASSRTRQFTENQPQHF,TGCGCCAGCAGCCGAACTAGGCAGTTTACGGAAAATCAGCCCCAGCATTTT
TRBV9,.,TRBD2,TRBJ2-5,CASSVGTSGQETQYF,TGTGCCAGCAGCGTCGGGACTAGCGGACAAGAGACCCAGTACTTC
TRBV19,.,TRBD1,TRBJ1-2,CASSMIATGGGYTF,TGTGCCAGTAGTATGATCGCGACAGGGGGTGGCTACACCTTC
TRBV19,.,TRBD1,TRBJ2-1,CASAGTGFLEQFF,TGTGCCAGCGCCGGGACAGGGTTTCTGGAGCAGTTCTTC
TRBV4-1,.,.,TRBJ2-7,CASSMAVTYEQYF,TGCGCCAGCAGCATGGCGGTGACCTACGAGCAGTACTTC
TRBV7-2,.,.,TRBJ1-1,CASSLAGPTNTEAFF,TGTGCCAGCAGCTTAGCAGGCCCCACGAACACTGAAGCTTTCTTT
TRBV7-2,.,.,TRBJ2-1,CASSSPELYNEQFF,TGTGCCAGTAGCTCCCCCGAGTTGTACAATGAGCAGTTCTTC
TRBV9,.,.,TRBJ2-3,CASSVGGRPVTDTQYF,TGTGCCAGCAGCGTAGGTGGCAGGCCAGTTACAGATACGCAGTATTTT
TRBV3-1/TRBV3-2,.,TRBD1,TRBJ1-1,CASSQDGGTGGRTEAFF,TGTGCCAGCAGCCAAGATGGAGGGACAGGGGGCCGCACTGAAGCTTTCTTT
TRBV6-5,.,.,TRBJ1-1,CASSYSRRDTEAFF,TGTGCCAGCAGTTACTCTCGGAGGGACACTGAAGCTTTCTTT
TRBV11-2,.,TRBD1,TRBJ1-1,CASSLDARGLRAFF,TGTGCCAGCAGCTTAGATGCCAGGGGGCTTCGAGCTTTCTTT
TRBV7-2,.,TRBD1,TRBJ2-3,CASSFTGAGDTQYF,TGTGCCAGCAGCTTCACAGGGGCGGGAGATACGCAGTATTTT
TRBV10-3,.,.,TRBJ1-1,CAISADTLGTEAFF,TGTGCCATCAGTGCCGACACCTTGGGGACTGAAGCTTTCTTT
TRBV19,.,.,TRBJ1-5,CASKVFGGGPNQPQHF,TGTGCCAGTAAGGTTTTTGGTGGAGGGCCCAATCAGCCCCAGCATTTT
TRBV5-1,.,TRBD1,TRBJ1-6,CASTYRGDGNSPLHF,TGCGCCAGCACTTACAGGGGAGACGGTAATTCACCCCTCCACTTT
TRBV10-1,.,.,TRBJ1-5,CASIIRRGNNQPQHF,TGCGCCAGCATAATCAGACGGGGGAACAATCAGCCCCAGCATTTT
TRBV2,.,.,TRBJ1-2,CASSEGGNYGYTF,TGTGCCAGCAGTGAGGGGGGAAACTATGGCTACACCTTC
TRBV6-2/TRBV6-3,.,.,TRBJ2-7,CASSPRSGLHRF,TGTGCCAGCAGCCCACGATCGGGACTCCATCGCTTC